What follows describes a single T cell receptor (beta chain). Measured with immunoSEQ multiplex PCR; TCRdb has only the in-frame clones, and not every one. In the table there are 130,000 or so clones, approximately 90% of which are singletons. The CDR3 is made up of 15 amino acids. V gave up 4 bases and J gave up 4 bases; unmatched junction bases: 6. CDR1 is ENHRY and CDR2 is SYGVKD in the germline V gene. These data originate in a study of control samples from healthy donors and cancer patients. The sequenced sample was blood. The receptor's source is a man aged 25 to 40 in good health. The gene calls are TRBV10-3 and TRBJ2-3; 9 nucleotides match TRBD1. The CDR3 region has the DNA TGTGCCATCAGTGGAATTACAGGGGGCCCAGATACGCAGTATTTT. Its translation is CAISGITGGPDTQYF.